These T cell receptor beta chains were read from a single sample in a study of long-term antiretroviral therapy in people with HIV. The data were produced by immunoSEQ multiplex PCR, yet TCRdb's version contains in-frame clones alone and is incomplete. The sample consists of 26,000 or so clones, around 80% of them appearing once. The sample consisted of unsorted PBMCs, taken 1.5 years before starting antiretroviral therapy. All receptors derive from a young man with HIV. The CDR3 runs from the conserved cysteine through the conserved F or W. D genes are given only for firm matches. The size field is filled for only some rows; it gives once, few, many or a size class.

CDR3: CAWSSEGQNTGELFF
DNA: TGTGCCTGGAGTAGCGAAGGCCAGAACACCGGGGAGCTGTTTTTT
J: TRBJ2-2
size: NA
length: 15
D: NA
V: TRBV30

CDR3: CASSSIWGVNTEAFF
DNA: TGTGCCAGCAGCTCCATATGGGGGGTAAACACTGAAGCTTTCTTT
J: TRBJ1-1
size: NA
length: 15
D: NA
V: TRBV7-9

CDR3: CASSQAQGAGANVLTF
DNA: TGTGCCAGCAGCCAAGCGCAGGGGGCTGGGGCCAACGTCCTGACTTTC
J: TRBJ2-6
size: NA
length: 16
D: TRBD1
V: TRBV4-2

CDR3: CASGTGSYEQYF
DNA: TGTGCCAGCGGAACAGGGTCCTACGAGCAGTACTTC
J: TRBJ2-7
size: medium-sized
length: 12
D: NA
V: TRBV19

CDR3: CASSVEKGQGLSPGNTIYF
DNA: TGTGCCAGCAGCGTAGAAAAGGGACAGGGTTTGTCACCTGGAAACACCATATATTTT
J: TRBJ1-3
size: NA
length: 19
D: TRBD1
V: TRBV9

CDR3: CASTQRQASNQPQHF
DNA: TGTGCCAGCACCCAAAGACAGGCTAGCAATCAGCCCCAGCATTTT
J: TRBJ1-5
size: medium-sized
length: 15
D: NA
V: TRBV6-1

CDR3: CASSELRITEAFF
DNA: TGTGCCAGCAGTGAACTTCGAATCACTGAAGCTTTCTTT
J: TRBJ1-1
size: NA
length: 13
D: NA
V: TRBV6-1

CDR3: CASSLGAGNEQFF
DNA: TGTGCCAGCAGTCTTGGAGCTGGCAATGAGCAGTTCTTC
J: TRBJ2-1
size: NA
length: 13
D: NA
V: TRBV6-5

CDR3: CASNLAGGDNEQFF
DNA: TGTGCCAGCAACCTAGCGGGAGGCGACAATGAGCAGTTCTTC
J: TRBJ2-1
size: NA
length: 14
D: TRBD2
V: TRBV9

CDR3: CASSQVSISPLHF
DNA: TGCGCCAGCAGCCAAGTCAGCATTTCACCCCTCCACTTT
J: TRBJ1-6
size: few
length: 13
D: NA
V: TRBV4-1

CDR3: CASSLARPESFF
DNA: TGTGCCAGCAGCTTAGCACGCCCGGAATCTTTCTTT
J: TRBJ1-1
size: few
length: 12
D: NA
V: TRBV7-9

CDR3: CASSSLDIQDRGVSQYF
DNA: TGTGCCAGCAGTTCCCTAGACATACAGGACAGGGGAGTGTCCCAGTACTTC
J: TRBJ2-5
size: NA
length: 17
D: TRBD1
V: TRBV28

CDR3: CASSQGPSNEKLFF
DNA: TGTGCCAGCAGCCAGGGTCCGTCTAATGAAAAACTGTTTTTT
J: TRBJ1-4
size: NA
length: 14
D: NA
V: TRBV5-4

CDR3: CASSSPAGTGAGNTIYF
DNA: TGTGCCAGCAGTTCACCCGCCGGGACAGGGGCGGGAAACACCATATATTTT
J: TRBJ1-3
size: NA
length: 17
D: TRBD1
V: TRBV28

CDR3: CASSFYRDYTYEQYF
DNA: TGTGCCAGCAGCTTTTACCGGGACTACACCTACGAGCAGTACTTC
J: TRBJ2-7
size: NA
length: 15
D: TRBD2
V: TRBV7-2